This T cell receptor beta chain was documented in a study of metastatic and nonmetastatic thyroid tumors. At the level of the study: Repertoires were compared across blood and tumor or nodule tissue from malignant and benign thyroid patients.

In regard to this clone: Its specificity is not known.

V dropped 5 bases and J dropped 2 bases, with 19 bases sitting between them. Germline lookup yields CDR1 SGHRS and CDR2 YFSETQ. CDR3 length: 16 amino acids. Each patient came to thyroid surgery without any prior treatment (of any kind). Authors' analysis steps: A papillary thyroid cancer distant-metastasis classifier was built from CDR3 differences across clinicopathological groups. Through MiXCR, TCRdb re-clonotyped the PCR reads. None of the V and J calls come from the authors' own analysis; TCRdb made them. The sample consists of some 55,000 clones, under 30% of them appearing once. Study-wide results and caveats: Patients with malignant thyroid tumors reportedly had significantly higher TCR beta diversity than those with benign nodules, in blood and tumor.

This clonotype originated in a female donor with papillary thyroid cancer or a benign thyroid nodule (not recorded which). Some clones in this sample may be carry-over from other donors' samples. J is TRBJ2-5 and V is TRBV5-1, with D unclear. The sequenced material came from blood. Here the CDR3 reads CASRQTMSAAQETQYF. The CDR3 DNA sequence: TGCGCCAGCAGACAGACGATGTCGGCAGCGCAAGAGACCCAGTACTTC.